Listed below are T cell receptor beta chains from one sample, sequenced in a study of cytomegalovirus exposure and HLA in healthy donors. The repertoire was sequenced with immunoSEQ multiplex PCR; TCRdb's copy has only in-frame clones and lacks some. This sample carries 150,000 or so clones, roughly four fifths of them seen once, and the ten largest clones take around 4.7%. The sequencing input was PBMCs. The receptors here all came from a woman younger than 35 in good health and CMV-seropositive. The CDR3 runs from the conserved cysteine through the conserved F or W. A D gene is named only where the DNA matches it firmly. Clone size, where shown, is once, few, many, or a class for clones that have expanded.

j_gene | d_gene | v_gene | abundance | CDR3nt | CDR3aa
TRBJ1-4 | NA | TRBV19 | NA | TGTGCCAGTAGTGTAGACGTTTTTGCAACTAATGAAAAACTGTTTTTT | CASSVDVFATNEKLFF
TRBJ1-5 | TRBD1 | TRBV7-9 | NA | TGTGCCAGCAGCATAACAGGGGGCAATCAGCCCCAGCATTTT | CASSITGGNQPQHF
TRBJ1-2 | TRBD1 | TRBV9 | NA | TGTGCCAGCAGCGTAGCGATAGACGGGACAGTTAATGGCTACACCTTC | CASSVAIDGTVNGYTF
TRBJ2-4 | NA | TRBV27 | NA | TGTGCCAGCAGGAAGGCCGCTGAGGACAGTCAGTACTTC | CASRKAAEDSQYF
TRBJ1-2 | NA | TRBV21-1 | NA | TGTGCCGGGAGACAGGGGCCTTCTCATGGCTACACCTTC | CAGRQGPSHGYTF
TRBJ2-2 | TRBD2 | TRBV7-8 | few | TGTGCCAGCAGCCTAACCGGGGGGGCGAGAACCGGGGAGCTGTTTTTT | CASSLTGGARTGELFF
TRBJ2-2 | NA | TRBV2 | few | TGTGCCAGCAGTGGGAATAGGCGAGGAGTCGGGGAGCTGTTTTTT | CASSGNRRGVGELFF
TRBJ2-1 | NA | TRBV27 | NA | TGTGCCAGCAGTTACGGGGAGATCAATGAGCAGTTCTTC | CASSYGEINEQFF
TRBJ2-3 | TRBD1 | TRBV5-1 | NA | TGCGCCAGCAGCTTGGGACAGGGGGCCACAGATACGCAGTATTTT | CASSLGQGATDTQYF
TRBJ1-2 | NA | TRBV11-2 | NA | TGTGCCAGCAGCTTGAGCTCCAAAGGCTACACCTTC | CASSLSSKGYTF
TRBJ2-1 | NA | TRBV7-8 | NA | TGTGCCAGCAGTGGAGGACTAAGCTCCTACAATGAGCAGTTCTTC | CASSGGLSSYNEQFF
TRBJ2-7 | TRBD2 | TRBV4-2 | few | TGTGCCAGCAGCCAAACGGGGACTAGCGGGGGGAGCTCCTACGAGCAGTACTTC | CASSQTGTSGGSSYEQYF
TRBJ1-5 | NA | TRBV6-5 | NA | TGTGCCAGCAGTTCTCACCGACGGGGTATGAATCAGCCCCAGCATTTT | CASSSHRRGMNQPQHF
TRBJ1-4 | NA | TRBV1 | NA | TGCACCAGCAGCCAAGATCGTACAGAACGCGAGGGGTTTTTT | CTSSQDRTEREGFF
TRBJ1-1 | TRBD1 | TRBV28 | NA | TGTGCCAGCAGTGGGCCGGGACAGCAAGCTTTCTTT | CASSGPGQQAFF
TRBJ2-5 | NA | TRBV7-2 | NA | TGTGCCAGCAGCTTAACTAGACAAGAGACCCAGTACTTC | CASSLTRQETQYF
TRBJ2-7 | TRBD1 | TRBV4-2 | NA | TGTGCCAGCAGCCAAGATGGGACAGGGACGTCCTACGAGCAGTACTTC | CASSQDGTGTSYEQYF
TRBJ1-5 | TRBD1 | TRBV6-1 | NA | TGTGCCAGCAGTGGACGTGCTTTCGGGACAGGGATTAATCAGCCCCAGCATTTT | CASSGRAFGTGINQPQHF
TRBJ2-3 | NA | TRBV12-2 | NA | TGTGCAAGTCGCTTAGTTTCCGAGACCAGGGATCCCACAGATACGCAGTATTTT | CASRLVSETRDPTDTQYF
TRBJ1-4 | NA | TRBV5-8 | once | TGTGCCAGCAGCTTGGTCAACAGATGGGAAAAACTGTTTTTT | CASSLVNRWEKLFF
TRBJ1-5 | NA | TRBV5-6 | NA | TGTGCCAGCAGCTTGACAGGCAATCAGCCCCAGCATTTT | CASSLTGNQPQHF
TRBJ2-3 | TRBD2 | TRBV5-6 | NA | TGTGCCAGCAGCTTCGGGGCACCAGCGGGGACAGATACGCAGTATTTT | CASSFGAPAGTDTQYF
TRBJ2-3 | NA | TRBV19 | NA | TGTGCCAGTAGTATAGGGGCGGGAGATACGCAGTATTTT | CASSIGAGDTQYF
TRBJ1-5 | NA | TRBV7-2 | NA | TGTGCCAGCACCCCTGGACAGTCTAGCAATCAGCCCCAGCATTTT | CASTPGQSSNQPQHF
TRBJ2-5 | NA | TRBV6-1 | few | TGTGCCAGCAGTGTGGGTAGCGGAGAATGGGAGACCCAGTACTTC | CASSVGSGEWETQYF
TRBJ1-5 | NA | TRBV19 | NA | TGTGCCAGTGCAGGTTGGGAGGATCAGCCCCAGCATTTT | CASAGWEDQPQHF
TRBJ1-4 | NA | TRBV11-1 | NA | TGTGCCAGCAGCTTGTCAGGAGACTATGCAACTAATGAAAAACTGTTTTTT | CASSLSGDYATNEKLFF